This T cell receptor (beta chain) stems from a study of T-cell memory formation after mild COVID-19. TCRdb itself ran the 5' RACE reads through MiXCR, one entry per CDR3 protein. This sample has about 430,000 distinct CDR3 sequences; 20% to 25% occur once, and the top ten carry around 9.5%. The CDR3 spans 13 residues. V gave up 3 bases and J gave up 7 bases, with 10 bases separating them. The germline CDR1 and CDR2 sequences are MNHNS and SASEGT. This clonotype came up a few times. Sequences were obtained from PBMCs or a T cell subset sorted from them (not recorded which). The receptor was isolated from an adult woman who had mild COVID-19 (a few samples of this study predate the infection). Cell type and time point are not known. The chain couples TRBV6-1 to TRBJ1-5; a weak D match, TRBD1 (5 bases). The CDR3: CASSEGLWQPQHF. The CDR3 DNA reads TGTGCCAGCAGTGAGGGGCTTTGGCAGCCCCAGCATTTT.